This T cell receptor (beta chain) was documented in a study of T cell changes during pregnancy in multiple sclerosis. Sequencing was performed with immunoSEQ multiplex PCR; in TCRdb, only in-frame clones are kept and a portion is missing. The table has around 96,000 clones, around 93% seen once; the top ten hold about 2.4%. This CDR3 has 11 residues. The V and J ends lost 3 bases and 5 bases respectively, with 4 bases between them. Germline-derived CDR1 and CDR2 are SGHNT and YYREEE (reference sequence). The chain uses TRBV5-4 and TRBJ2-3; unclear D gene. Specimen: peripheral blood, collected in the third trimester of pregnancy. This sequence was found in a female donor with multiple sclerosis, enrolled in a pregnancy study. The CDR3 spells CASSSGDTQYF. The DNA of the CDR3 is TGTGCCAGCAGCTCGGGAGATACGCAGTATTTT.